A single sample is the source of the 17 T cell receptor beta chains below, sequenced in a study of T-cell reconstitution after alpha-beta-depleted transplantation in children. TCRbeta library preparation incorporated unique molecular identifiers. TCRdb passed the PCR reads through MiXCR, listing each CDR3 protein once. This repertoire shows about 980,000 distinct CDR3 sequences, roughly 29% found once; its top ten account for more than 25%. This sample comprised PBMCs, mostly from graft donor cells, obtained 360 days after TCRalphabeta/CD19-depleted stem cell transplant. These receptor sequences come from a boy younger than two who had a stem cell transplant for SCID, so the T cells may come from the graft donor.

This clonotype was counted between two and nine times. The rearrangement links TRBV5-1 to TRBJ2-1, with D possibly matching TRBD1 (5 bases). V was pared by 1 base and J by 0 bases, with 23 bases between. The CDR3 is made up of 20 amino acids. The germline CDR1 and CDR2 sequences are SGHRS and YFSETQ. Written as DNA, the CDR3 is TGCGCCAGCAGCTTGTTGGGGCAGGGTAGCACCGTGAGCTCCTACAATGAGCAGTTCTTC. Its protein is CASSLLGQGSTVSSYNEQFF.

J is TRBJ2-5 and V is TRBV5-1, with D possibly TRBD2 on 5 matching bases. Per germline, CDR1 SGHRS and CDR2 YFSETQ. Trimming pared 0 bases from V and 4 bases from J, leaving 19 bases between. This CDR3 has 17 residues. DNA for the CDR3: TGCGCCAGCAGCTTGGAGGGAGCGCAGCTTGAGGGAGAGACCCAGTACTTC. It encodes CASSLEGAQLEGETQYF.

The CDR3 coding sequence is TGCAGCGTTGGTAGGTCCCCAAACTATGGCTACACCTTC. Translating it yields CSVGRSPNYGYTF. The chain carries TRBV29-1 and TRBJ1-2; D not resolved. CDR1 and CDR2 from the germline V gene are SQVTM and ANQGSEA. CDR3 length: 13 amino acids. V was trimmed by 4 bases and J by 2 bases, leaving 11 bases between them.

This clonotype was seen a handful of times. The rearrangement joins TRBV29-1 to TRBJ2-2; 10 positions match TRBD2. The length of the CDR3 is 16 residues. Unmatched junction bases numbered 7, after V lost 5 bases and J lost 1 base. The germline V gene has CDR1 SQVTM and CDR2 ANQGSEA. This CDR3 is CSVFKRGGRNTGELFF. The CDR3 DNA reads TGCAGCGTTTTTAAGCGGGGGGGCCGGAACACCGGGGAGCTGTTTTTT.

V usage is TRBV3-1 and J usage is TRBJ2-1; D is unclear. Germline loops: CDR1 LGHDT, CDR2 YNNKEL (reference sequence). The ends were cut back, 0 bases at V and 0 bases at J, with 15 bases in the middle. This CDR3 has 18 amino acids. The DNA of the CDR3 is TGTGCCAGCAGCCAAGATCTTGCTGGCTCCCGCTCCTACAATGAGCAGTTCTTC. Translating gives CASSQDLAGSRSYNEQFF.

The V and J genes are TRBV28 and TRBJ1-6, with TRBD1 identical over 9 bases. This CDR3 has 17 amino acids. The V segment lost 1 base and the J segment 10 bases; nucleotides outside the gene matches: 11. Germline assignment: CDR1 MDHEN and CDR2 SYDVKM. In nucleotides, the CDR3 is TGTGCCAGCAGTTTATCGGCCACCGGGACAGGGCGATCACCCCTCCACTTT. It codes for CASSLSATGTGRSPLHF.

The chain joins TRBV27 to TRBJ2-5, with D unclear. Germline V gives CDR1 MNHEY, CDR2 SMNVEV (reference sequence). Deletions cut 6 bases from V and 0 bases from J, with 8 bases between. CDR3 length: 13 residues. The CDR3 bases are TGTGCCAGCAGCCGGGCCCACCAAGAGACCCAGTACTTC. As protein: CASSRAHQETQYF.

This clonotype was observed at least ten times. V is TRBV29-1 and J is TRBJ2-1, with 7 bases fitting TRBD1. CDR1 and CDR2 from the germline V gene are SQVTM and ANQGSEA. The CDR3 is 12 amino acids. V was pared by 6 bases and J by 7 bases, with 6 bases of the junction left unmatched. This chain's CDR3 is CSVRDRYNEQFF. DNA for the CDR3: TGCAGCGTGAGGGACAGATATAATGAGCAGTTCTTC.

The chain employs TRBV10-3 and TRBJ2-5; 8 positions match TRBD1. Germline CDR1 is ENHRY and CDR2 is SYGVKD. The CDR3 extends over 15 amino acids. J lost 5 bases, V lost 2 bases, and 7 bases had no gene match. Written as DNA, the CDR3 is TGTGCCATCAGTGAGAGAGGACAGGGCCAGGAGACCCAGTACTTC. Its translation is CAISERGQGQETQYF.

This clonotype occurred once. The CDR3 sequence: CASSPERIQPQHF. The CDR3 region has the DNA TGTGCCAGCTCACCGGAAAGGATTCAGCCCCAGCATTTT. This chain joins TRBV18 and TRBJ1-5; D is unresolved. CDR1 and CDR2 from the germline V gene are KGHSH and LQKENI. This CDR3 has 13 amino acids. V dropped 3 bases and J dropped 6 bases, with 9 bases sitting between them.

This clonotype has only a few counts. The chain recombines TRBV20-1 with TRBJ2-2, with unresolved D. Germline V gene data show CDR1 as DFQATT and CDR2 as SNEGSKA (reference sequence). The V gene lost 0 bases and the J gene lost 0 bases, with 11 bases spanning the gap. CDR3 length equals 16 residues. The CDR3, as DNA: TGCAGTGCTAGAGATTCGGAACGTCCGAACACCGGGGAGCTGTTTTTT. This gives the protein CSARDSERPNTGELFF.

This clonotype turned up a few times. CDR3 amino acids: CASSLGSREQFF. The CDR3 nucleotides are TGTGCCAGCAGCTTAGGTAGCCGGGAGCAGTTCTTC. The chain has TRBV7-9 and TRBJ2-1, with D uncertain. Germline V gene sequence: CDR1 SEHNR, CDR2 FQNEAQ (reference sequence). V shed 1 base and J shed 10 bases, with 8 bases lying between them. CDR3 length: 12 residues. Filled out from reference TRBV7-9 and TRBJ2-1, the complete variable domain reads DTGVSQNPRHKITKRGQNVTFRCDPISEHNRLYWYRQTLGQGPEFLTYFQNEAQLEKSRLLSDRFSAERPKGSFSTLEIQRTEQGDSAMYLCASSLGSREQFFGPGTRLTVL.

V is TRBV20-1 and J is TRBJ2-1; TRBD2 matches at 9 bases. Germline V gives CDR1 DFQATT, CDR2 SNEGSKA (reference sequence). This CDR3 is 17 amino acids long. The J segment lost 0 bases and the V segment lost 6 bases, leaving 12 bases of the junction unmatched. The CDR3 loop reads CSAGGERGAFSYNEQFF. In nucleotides, the CDR3 is TGCAGTGCCGGAGGGGAGCGGGGGGCCTTCTCCTACAATGAGCAGTTCTTC.

The chain recombines TRBV6-1 with TRBJ2-7; 8 bases fit TRBD2. Germline V gene data show CDR1 as MNHNS and CDR2 as SASEGT. The trim removed 7 bases at V and 0 bases at J, leaving 8 bases unmatched. The CDR3 length is 15 residues. The CDR3 region has the DNA TGTGCCAGCACTCCCGGGGGGGCTTACTCCTACGAGCAGTACTTC. Residues: CASTPGGAYSYEQYF.

This chain's CDR3 is CASSFDGKAVGSYEQYF. Here the CDR3 DNA reads TGTGCCAGCAGCTTTGATGGGAAAGCGGTGGGCTCCTACGAGCAGTACTTC. The chain links TRBV5-8 to TRBJ2-7; D perhaps matches TRBD2 (5 bases). Germline CDR1 SGHTS, CDR2 YDEGEE. This CDR3 contains 17 residues. V was shortened by 2 bases and J by 0 bases, with 18 bases between the two germline ends.

This clonotype came up a few times. The gene calls are TRBV20-1 and TRBJ1-5, with D tentatively TRBD1 (5 bases). V was trimmed by 4 bases and J by 3 bases, leaving 10 bases between them. The germline gives CDR1 DFQATT, CDR2 SNEGSKA (reference sequence). This CDR3 is built from 13 residues. DNA for the CDR3: TGCAGTGCTACCACAGGTCCCAATCAGCCCCAGCATTTT. It translates to CSATTGPNQPQHF.

In this sample, this clonotype turned up a few times. The rearrangement joins TRBV2 to TRBJ2-5; a possible D gene is TRBD1 (6 bases). Germline-derived CDR1 and CDR2 are SNHLY and FYNNEI. The CDR3 runs 15 residues. V lost 8 bases, J lost 1 base, and 17 bases lay in between. CDR3: CASAKTQGRQETQYF. DNA of the CDR3: TGTGCCAGCGCAAAAACCCAGGGGCGCCAAGAGACCCAGTACTTC. The full variable domain, with the rest looked up from reference TRBV2 and TRBJ2-5, is EPEVTQTPSHQVTQMGQEVILRCVPISNHLYFYWYRQILGQKVEFLVSFYNNEISEKSEIFDDQFSVERPDGSNFTLKIRSTKLEDSAMYFCASAKTQGRQETQYFGPGTRLLVL.